This record looks at one T cell receptor beta chain sequence and its context. Its cognate antigen is unknown. The study drew donors from healthy Caucasian individuals in Russia aged roughly 6 to 100. Every sample yielded at least 6.5 million isolated PBMCs. Together with a sample-barcoded 5' primer, a J-beta primer mix was included in a second PCR lasting about 6 to 11 cycles. TCRdb fed the 5' RACE reads into MiXCR, producing one record per CDR3 protein. The sample carries 1.5 million to 2 million distinct CDR3 sequences, around 48% recorded once. This record belongs to a study of blood T cells in healthy people across ages. Whole-study findings and limits: Across samples, TCR beta diversity tracked strongly with naive T cell percentage.

V was cut by 0 bases and J by 4 bases, with 6 bases left in between. CDR1 and CDR2 (germline): LGHNA, YSLEER. This CDR3 has 13 residues. This sequence joins TRBV4-3 and TRBJ1-2; D remains unclear. This sequence was found in a woman between 40 and 55 years old in good health. The specimen sequenced was blood. CDR3 residues: CASSQDLVYGYTF. The DNA for the CDR3 is TGCGCCAGCAGCCAAGATCTGGTCTATGGCTACACCTTC.